The TCR beta chain described here comes from a study of T cells in Graves' hyperthyroidism and ophthalmopathy. This clonotype was counted many times. Its antigen remains unknown. Whole-study results and caveats: Most thyroid clonotypes expanded above 0.001 appeared in blood too.

RNA transcripts were the template for amplifying TCR beta CDR3 regions. In the first-round RT-PCR of the TCR CDR3, the HTBI primer set was used. One entry per CDR3 protein, called by TCRdb with MiXCR from the multiplex PCR reads. The sample yields 500,000 to 750,000 distinct CDR3 sequences, approximately 15% seen once. CDR3 length equals 16 residues. Germline V CDR1 and CDR2: MDHEN, SYDVKM. The ends lost 2 bases at V and 10 bases at J; junction bases unmatched: 12. The V gene is TRBV28, the J gene TRBJ2-1, with 9 bases lining up with TRBD2. Sequenced: blood. The source is a woman aged 18-29 years with Graves' ophthalmopathy. CDR3 region: CASSLAGGSGSREQFF. In DNA, the CDR3 is TGTGCCAGCAGTTTAGCGGGTGGTAGCGGGAGTAGAGAGCAGTTCTTC.